This TCR beta chain came from a study of blood T cell repertoires in COVID-19. The CDR3 runs 13 residues. Germline V gene sequence: CDR1 SGHTA, CDR2 FQGNSA. Deletions cut 5 bases from V and 6 bases from J, with 13 bases between. As originally analysed: Researchers report that nucleated cell counts were estimated from reference gene primer amplification. The data were produced by immunoSEQ multiplex PCR, yet TCRdb's version contains in-frame clones alone and is incomplete. V and J calls and clone size are those listed in that table; D and trimming were worked out from the DNA. The sample lists a few hundred thousand clones, around 88% occurring once.

V is TRBV7-2 and J is TRBJ1-2; a weak D match, TRBD1 (6 bases). Source material: peripheral blood. This receptor was identified in a woman aged 25 to 39 who had recovered from COVID-19. CDR3: CASSLGGRDGYTF. The CDR3 DNA is TGTGCCAGCAGCCTCGGGGGGCGCGATGGCTACACCTTC.